This is a list of T cell receptor beta chains from one sample in a study of blood T cell repertoires in COVID-19. The data were produced by immunoSEQ multiplex PCR, yet TCRdb's version contains in-frame clones alone and is incomplete. The data contain some 220,000 clones, roughly 75% of them seen just once; the ten biggest clones take up approximately 6.6%. Sequenced sample: peripheral blood. All receptors come from a woman in her 70s with acute or convalescent COVID-19. Both conserved end residues are part of each CDR3. D genes are given only for firm matches. A clone size is listed for some rows: how often the clone was seen (once, few, many), or a class if it is expanded.

D gene: TRBD1; V gene: TRBV30; J gene: TRBJ1-2; clone size: -; CDR3 DNA: TGTGCCTTATCCCGACAGGGGGGGTATGGCTACACCTTC; CDR3 protein: CALSRQGGYGYTF
D gene: -; V gene: TRBV2; J gene: TRBJ1-4; clone size: few; CDR3 DNA: TGTGCCAGCAGTGAAGTGGCCCGGGGGAATGAAAAACTGTTTTTT; CDR3 protein: CASSEVARGNEKLFF
D gene: TRBD2; V gene: TRBV7-3; J gene: TRBJ2-1; clone size: few; CDR3 DNA: TGTGCCAGCAGCCCCAATAGCGGGGTAACCTTCAATGAGCAGTTCTTC; CDR3 protein: CASSPNSGVTFNEQFF
D gene: TRBD1; V gene: TRBV4-1; J gene: TRBJ1-5; clone size: -; CDR3 DNA: TGCGCCAGCAGCCAAGATCGTGGCAGGGGGGTCAATCAGCCCCAGCATTTT; CDR3 protein: CASSQDRGRGVNQPQHF
D gene: -; V gene: TRBV7-2; J gene: TRBJ2-1; clone size: -; CDR3 DNA: TGTGCCAGCAGCTTAGGAGCCGCGGGGAAGCTTGAGCAGTTCTTC; CDR3 protein: CASSLGAAGKLEQFF
D gene: -; V gene: TRBV15; J gene: TRBJ2-1; clone size: -; CDR3 DNA: TGTGCCACCGCGGTGGGTCCGGAGGGCTACAATGAGCAGTTCTTC; CDR3 protein: CATAVGPEGYNEQFF
D gene: -; V gene: TRBV10-2; J gene: TRBJ2-4; clone size: -; CDR3 DNA: TGCGCCAGCAGTGAGAGGGGGACCCCGAACCAAAACATTCAGTACTTC; CDR3 protein: CASSERGTPNQNIQYF
D gene: TRBD1; V gene: TRBV7-2; J gene: TRBJ1-2; clone size: -; CDR3 DNA: TGTGCCAGCAGCCTAGGGACAGTTACCTATGGCTACACCTTC; CDR3 protein: CASSLGTVTYGYTF
D gene: TRBD2; V gene: TRBV11-2; J gene: TRBJ2-2; clone size: -; CDR3 DNA: TGTGCCAGCAGCCTACTAGCGGGGTACACCGGGGAGCTGTTTTTT; CDR3 protein: CASSLLAGYTGELFF
D gene: TRBD2; V gene: TRBV11-3; J gene: TRBJ2-1; clone size: -; CDR3 DNA: TGTGCCAGCAGCTTATATAGCGGGGGGGAAAATGAGCAGTTCTTC; CDR3 protein: CASSLYSGGENEQFF
D gene: -; V gene: TRBV18; J gene: TRBJ2-5; clone size: once; CDR3 DNA: TGTGCCAGCTCACCACTAGCGACACGGAAAGAGACCCAGTACTTC; CDR3 protein: CASSPLATRKETQYF
D gene: TRBD1; V gene: TRBV27; J gene: TRBJ1-1; clone size: -; CDR3 DNA: TGTGCCAGCAGTTTACTCGGGACAGCGAACACTGAAGCTTTCTTT; CDR3 protein: CASSLLGTANTEAFF
D gene: -; V gene: TRBV5-6; J gene: TRBJ2-4; clone size: -; CDR3 DNA: TGTGCCAGCAGCCCACGGCTAATGGGACTCGTTAAAAACATTCAGTACTTC; CDR3 protein: CASSPRLMGLVKNIQYF
D gene: TRBD2; V gene: TRBV7-2; J gene: TRBJ2-7; clone size: -; CDR3 DNA: TGTGCCAGCACCCGACTAGCGGGGGGCCTCTACGAGCAGTACTTC; CDR3 protein: CASTRLAGGLYEQYF
D gene: -; V gene: TRBV2; J gene: TRBJ2-1; clone size: once; CDR3 DNA: TGTGCCAGCAGTGAGGCGGGGGCACACAATGAGCAGTTCTTC; CDR3 protein: CASSEAGAHNEQFF
D gene: TRBD1; V gene: TRBV5-4; J gene: TRBJ1-2; clone size: -; CDR3 DNA: TGTGCCAGCAAAACCCCTGGACAGGGGAACTATGGCTACACCTTC; CDR3 protein: CASKTPGQGNYGYTF
D gene: TRBD2; V gene: TRBV6-2/TRBV6-3; J gene: TRBJ2-5; clone size: -; CDR3 DNA: TGTGCCAGCAGCCGGAAAGCGGGGGGGCGTGAGACCCAGTACTTC; CDR3 protein: CASSRKAGGRETQYF
D gene: -; V gene: TRBV30; J gene: TRBJ1-2; clone size: -; CDR3 DNA: TGTGCCTGGAGTGCGGGGATGTTTGGCTACACCTTC; CDR3 protein: CAWSAGMFGYTF
D gene: -; V gene: TRBV6-5; J gene: TRBJ1-6; clone size: -; CDR3 DNA: TGTGCCAGCAGTTCCCTAGGTTCACCCCTCCACTTT; CDR3 protein: CASSSLGSPLHF
D gene: -; V gene: TRBV6-5; J gene: TRBJ1-2; clone size: -; CDR3 DNA: TGTGCCAGCACCGCGGCTCAAGGGGCACACTATGGCTACACCTTC; CDR3 protein: CASTAAQGAHYGYTF
D gene: TRBD1; V gene: TRBV5-1; J gene: TRBJ2-5; clone size: once; CDR3 DNA: TGCGCCAGCAGCACCGCAACTAGGACAGGGGAGACCCAGTACTTC; CDR3 protein: CASSTATRTGETQYF
D gene: -; V gene: TRBV9; J gene: TRBJ1-1; clone size: -; CDR3 DNA: TGTGCCAGCAGCCGATCGACCCGGAGGGAGACTGAAGCTTTCTTT; CDR3 protein: CASSRSTRRETEAFF
D gene: TRBD1; V gene: TRBV7-2; J gene: TRBJ2-1; clone size: -; CDR3 DNA: TGTGCCAGCAGCTTAGGAGGGACAGGTAATTACAATGAGCAGTTCTTC; CDR3 protein: CASSLGGTGNYNEQFF
D gene: TRBD2; V gene: TRBV6-5; J gene: TRBJ2-3; clone size: -; CDR3 DNA: TGTGCCAGCAGTACGAGCGGGGGGACAGATACGCAGTATTTT; CDR3 protein: CASSTSGGTDTQYF
D gene: -; V gene: TRBV7-8; J gene: TRBJ1-1; clone size: few; CDR3 DNA: TGTGCCAGCAGCTTAACTGAACGATACGCCCTCGGTCACCGGAACACTGAAGCTTTCTTT; CDR3 protein: CASSLTERYALGHRNTEAFF
D gene: -; V gene: TRBV11-2; J gene: TRBJ1-3; clone size: once; CDR3 DNA: TGTGCCAGCAGCTTACTTGGGGGGGCGTCTGGAAACACCATATATTTT; CDR3 protein: CASSLLGGASGNTIYF
D gene: -; V gene: TRBV5-5; J gene: TRBJ2-6; clone size: -; CDR3 DNA: TGTGCCAGCAGCTTAACTCCAACAGGCTCTGGGGCCAACGTCCTGACTTTC; CDR3 protein: CASSLTPTGSGANVLTF
D gene: -; V gene: TRBV7-9; J gene: TRBJ1-6; clone size: few; CDR3 DNA: TGTGCCAGCAGCTTCTCGACAGGTTTTGTATCGGGTATGGGTTCACCCCTCCACTTT; CDR3 protein: CASSFSTGFVSGMGSPLHF
D gene: TRBD2; V gene: TRBV7-2; J gene: TRBJ2-1; clone size: -; CDR3 DNA: TGTGCCAGCAGCTTAGCGTGGGGTAGCGGGAGTTACAATGAGCAGTTCTTC; CDR3 protein: CASSLAWGSGSYNEQFF
D gene: TRBD2; V gene: TRBV7-2; J gene: TRBJ2-2; clone size: few; CDR3 DNA: TGTGCCAGCAGCCGCGGGGGGGAGGTCACCGGGGAGCTGTTTTTT; CDR3 protein: CASSRGGEVTGELFF
D gene: -; V gene: TRBV12-5; J gene: TRBJ2-5; clone size: -; CDR3 DNA: TGTGCTAGTGCCCCGGAGGGTAGGGACGAGACCCAGTACTTC; CDR3 protein: CASAPEGRDETQYF
D gene: TRBD1; V gene: TRBV30; J gene: TRBJ1-2; clone size: -; CDR3 DNA: TGTGCCTGGAGTGAGACAGGGCCCTCTTATGGCTACACCTTC; CDR3 protein: CAWSETGPSYGYTF
D gene: TRBD2; V gene: TRBV11-3; J gene: TRBJ2-3; clone size: once; CDR3 DNA: TGTGCCAGCAGCTTAGGTGGCGGGGGGGCGGCAGATACGCAGTATTTT; CDR3 protein: CASSLGGGGAADTQYF
D gene: TRBD1; V gene: TRBV3-1/TRBV3-2; J gene: TRBJ2-2; clone size: -; CDR3 DNA: TGTGCCAGCAGCTCGAGACAGGGGATAGACACCGGGGAGCTGTTTTTT; CDR3 protein: CASSSRQGIDTGELFF
D gene: TRBD2; V gene: TRBV7-2; J gene: TRBJ2-5; clone size: -; CDR3 DNA: TGTGCCAGCAGCTTAGGTGGTCTGAGCGGGGGTTTGGAGACCCAGTACTTC; CDR3 protein: CASSLGGLSGGLETQYF